This record looks at one T cell receptor (beta chain) sequence and its context. What it binds is not known. The data stem from a study of cytomegalovirus exposure and HLA in healthy donors. Study-wide findings and caveats: The CMV antigen specificity of a few CMV-associated chains was confirmed through in vitro analysis.

The CDR3 spans 15 residues. V trimming: 1 base; J trimming: 7 bases; junction bases outside the gene matches: 4. Germline CDR1 and CDR2: SGHTA and FQGNSA. Use of 60 Vbeta and 13 Jbeta primers characterized the PCR. Method: immunoSEQ multiplex PCR; TCRdb's copy keeps in-frame clones and lacks some. This table holds about 120,000 clones, over 65% found once. This clonotype was sampled from a man in his thirties or forties in good health and CMV-seropositive. The sample was PBMCs. The rearrangement joins TRBV7-2 to TRBJ2-3; 11 bases are shared with TRBD2. CDR3 loop: CASSLGLAGGNTQYF. Written as DNA, the CDR3 is TGTGCCAGCAGCTTAGGTTTAGCGGGGGGGAATACGCAGTATTTT.